Listed below are T cell receptor beta chains from one sample, sequenced in a study of blood T cell repertoires in COVID-19. Profiled with immunoSEQ multiplex PCR; TCRdb holds only in-frame clones, not every one. The data hold about 170,000 clones, with around nine tenths observed a single time. The sample was peripheral blood. The receptors stem from a man in his 70s with acute or convalescent COVID-19. Each CDR3 is given with its conserved first and last residue. D genes are given only for firm matches. Clone size is stated in some rows and not others, as once, few, many or a class when expanded.

size	D	V	J	CDR3	DNA
NA	TRBD1	TRBV10-3	TRBJ1-1	CAISGGQTGAEAFF	TGTGCCATCAGTGGGGGACAGACTGGCGCTGAAGCTTTCTTT
once	NA	TRBV3-1/TRBV3-2	TRBJ1-5	CASSQGRWQPQHF	TGTGCCAGCAGCCAAGGCAGGTGGCAGCCCCAGCATTTT
NA	NA	TRBV5-6	TRBJ2-3	CASSWGRLDTQYF	TGTGCCAGCAGCTGGGGGCGCTTAGATACGCAGTATTTT
NA	TRBD1	TRBV18	TRBJ2-5	CASSPPSGQGGQETQYF	TGTGCCAGCTCACCACCGTCGGGACAGGGAGGGCAAGAGACCCAGTACTTC
NA	NA	TRBV6-5	TRBJ2-2	CASRKTGNTGELFF	TGTGCCAGCAGAAAGACAGGGAACACCGGGGAGCTGTTTTTT
NA	TRBD1	TRBV5-4	TRBJ2-3	CASRRDSVSDTQYF	TGTGCCAGCAGGAGGGACAGTGTGTCAGATACGCAGTATTTT
NA	NA	TRBV5-1	TRBJ1-1	CASSKDRPNTEAFF	TGCGCCAGCAGCAAAGACAGGCCGAACACTGAAGCTTTCTTT
NA	NA	TRBV6-1	TRBJ1-2	CASSDYGRDYGYTF	TGTGCCAGCAGTGATTACGGCAGGGATTATGGCTACACCTTC
once	TRBD2	TRBV10-1	TRBJ2-1	CASSGLAGAHEQFF	TGCGCCAGCAGTGGGCTAGCGGGGGCCCATGAGCAGTTCTTC
NA	NA	TRBV29-1	TRBJ2-2	CSVAGDSTGELFF	TGCAGCGTCGCAGGGGATAGCACCGGGGAGCTGTTTTTT
NA	NA	TRBV5-1	TRBJ1-5	CASSLASGGNQPQHF	TGCGCCAGCAGCTTGGCGTCGGGAGGCAATCAGCCCCAGCATTTT
NA	TRBD2	TRBV28	TRBJ2-7	CASTTSGRPYEQYF	TGTGCCAGCACGACTAGCGGGAGACCCTACGAGCAGTACTTC
NA	NA	TRBV19	TRBJ2-3	CASASGDIPDTQYF	TGTGCCAGTGCCTCAGGGGATATTCCAGATACGCAGTATTTT
NA	NA	TRBV7-9	TRBJ1-2	CASSPGGEAGYTF	TGTGCCAGCAGCCCCGGCGGGGAGGCTGGCTACACCTTC
NA	NA	TRBV28	TRBJ2-2	CASRRQDSPNTGELFF	TGTGCCAGCAGACGACAGGACTCTCCGAACACCGGGGAGCTGTTTTTT